Below, 10 T cell receptor beta chains from the same sample are listed, as sequenced in a study of Graves' ophthalmopathy and Graves' hyperthyroidism. RNA served as the template for amplifying TCR beta CDR3 regions. The workflow started with a first-round RT-PCR run with HTBI primers and then moved on to a second-round multiplex PCR. TCRdb redid the calling of the multiplex PCR reads with MiXCR, one entry per CDR3 protein. The data contain roughly 220,000 distinct CDR3 sequences, 45% to 55% of them singletons. What was sequenced was peripheral blood. These receptor sequences come from an adult man with Graves' ophthalmopathy.

CDR3 sequence: CAIRGGGNQPQHF. In nucleotides, the CDR3 is TGTGCCATCAGAGGGGGGGGCAATCAGCCCCAGCATTTT. The genes are TRBV10-3 and TRBJ1-5, with D possibly TRBD1 on 6 matching bases. Trimming removed 6 bases from V and 2 bases from J, with 8 bases in between. CDR1 ENHRY and CDR2 SYGVKD come from the germline V gene. This CDR3 is built from 13 residues.

The chain links TRBV2 to TRBJ1-2; the match to TRBD1 covers 7 bases. Losses at the gene ends were 7 bases for V and 2 bases for J; bases not matched to a gene: 10. Germline assignment: CDR1 SNHLY and CDR2 FYNNEI. This CDR3 spans 15 amino acids. CDR3 bases: TGTGCCAGCACCACAAGGACAGGACTCAACTATGGCTACACCTTC. Encoded protein: CASTTRTGLNYGYTF. Full variable domain (missing parts from reference TRBV2 and TRBJ1-2): EPEVTQTPSHQVTQMGQEVILRCVPISNHLYFYWYRQILGQKVEFLVSFYNNEISEKSEIFDDQFSVERPDGSNFTLKIRSTKLEDSAMYFCASTTRTGLNYGYTFGSGTRLTVV.

This clonotype was found once. This chain links TRBV29-1 with TRBJ1-5; 9 nucleotides match TRBD1. The germline V gene has CDR1 SQVTM and CDR2 ANQGSEA. The CDR3 loop spans 14 amino acids. V trimming: 5 bases; J trimming: 5 bases; junction bases outside the gene matches: 7. The DNA for the CDR3 is TGCAGCGTTCGACAGGGGGGCGACTATCAGCCCCAGCATTTT. This codes for CSVRQGGDYQPQHF.

This rearrangement joins TRBV11-2 to TRBJ2-5; TRBD2 matches at 9 bases. The tail of the sequence fits TRBJ2-1 better, so the J call may be wrong. CDR1 and CDR2 (germline): SGHAT, FQNNGV. The CDR3 is 16 residues long. Written as DNA, the CDR3 is TGTGCCAGCAGCTTAGAGGCTAGCGGGACGTACAATGAGCAGTTCTTC. As protein: CASSLEASGTYNEQFF.

This clonotype was observed many times. The genes are TRBV10-3 and TRBJ2-7; 10 bases are shared with TRBD1. Germline V gene sequence: CDR1 ENHRY, CDR2 SYGVKD. This CDR3 is built from 13 residues. Trimming cost V 10 bases and J 2 bases; bases outside gene matches: 5. CDR3 sequence reads: CASRGTGAYEQYF. The CDR3 DNA is TGTGCCAGCAGGGGGACAGGGGCCTACGAGCAGTACTTC.

The gene calls are TRBV7-2 and TRBJ2-6; the D gene is possibly TRBD1 (5 bases). Trimming stripped 2 bases from V and 4 bases from J, with 9 bases between. CDR3 size: 15 residues. CDR1 and CDR2 from the germline V gene are SGHTA and FQGNSA. In nucleotides, the CDR3 is TGTGCCAGCAGCTTAACAAGGACAGGGGCCAACGTCCTGACTTTC. Amino acid sequence: CASSLTRTGANVLTF.

Ten or more counts support this clonotype. The V gene is TRBV7-2, the J gene TRBJ2-7, with D hard to call. V was pared by 2 bases and J by 2 bases, with 4 bases between. The CDR3 consists of 12 residues. Germline assignment: CDR1 SGHTA and CDR2 FQGNSA. The CDR3 sequence is CASSLTAYEQYF. The CDR3 bases are TGTGCCAGCAGCTTAACGGCCTACGAGCAGTACTTC. Using reference TRBV7-2 and TRBJ2-7 for the parts outside the CDR3, the full variable domain is GAGVSQSPSNKVTEKGKDVELRCDPISGHTALYWYRQSLGQGLEFLIYFQGNSAPDKSGLPSDRFSAERTGGSVSTLTIQRTQQEDSAVYLCASSLTAYEQYFGPGTRLTVT.

On this clonotype itself: The junction departs from the called germline gene at one end, perhaps through a read error. The chain joins TRBV10-1 to TRBJ1-2; possibly TRBD1 for D (6 bases). Per germline, CDR1 WNHNN and CDR2 SYGVQD (reference sequence). CDR3 length: 18 amino acids. In DNA, the CDR3 is TGTGCCAGCAGTGATTCGCGAGGTCTCGCAGGGGTTAACTATGGCTACACCTTC. This codes for CASSDSRGLAGVNYGYTF.

This clonotype occurred a few times. This chain uses TRBV6-1 with TRBJ2-2; 8 bases are shared with TRBD2. The length of the CDR3 is 14 residues. CDR1 and CDR2 (germline): MNHNS, SASEGT. The ends lost 2 bases at V and 4 bases at J; junction bases unmatched: 0. The CDR3 coding sequence is TGTGCCAGCAGTGAACGGGGGGGCACCGGGGAGCTGTTTTTT. Its protein is CASSERGGTGELFF.

The chain carries TRBV7-2 and TRBJ2-5, with D tentatively TRBD1 (6 bases). Germline assignment: CDR1 SGHTA and CDR2 FQGNSA. Trimming left V 5 bases short and J 2 bases short, with 12 bases between. The CDR3 sequence is 14 residues long. CDR3 region: CASSPRQAQETQYF. The CDR3 DNA sequence: TGTGCCAGCAGCCCGCGACAGGCTCAAGAGACCCAGTACTTC.